The text below deals with one TCR beta chain. Its antigen is unidentified. The germline CDR1 and CDR2 sequences are SGHRS and YFSETQ. The CDR3 spans 15 residues. V lost 0 bases and J lost 6, with 13 bases in between. RNA, once extracted, was reverse transcribed into cDNA for use as the sequencing template. Data came from immunoSEQ multiplex PCR; TCRdb stores just in-frame clones and leaves some out. The sample holds 4,000 or so clones; roughly 60% are singletons and the top ten take roughly 10%. This record belongs to a study of CD8+ T cells in alopecia areata. Study-level background: Those patients who were treated received oral tofacitinib, which was given at 5 to 10 mg twice daily for moderate-to-severe alopecia areata.

The study's findings and limits: Sequenced scalp T cells also include alphabeta T cells resident in normal skin. Tofacitinib significantly reduced both scalp clonality and expanded CD8+ clones among the top 100.

Treatment in this sample: oral pan-JAK inhibitor, 5-10 mg twice daily. In alopecia areata patients, both lesional scalp punch biopsies and peripheral blood were collected. Sequencing was performed on skin, taken at approximately week 39, from a patient treated with tofacitinib. The rearrangement joins TRBV5-1 to TRBJ1-5; D is perhaps TRBD1 (6 bases). The clonotype comes from a human donor with alopecia areata. This CDR3 is CASSLGGGEGQPQHF. The DNA for the CDR3 is TGCGCCAGCAGCTTGGGAGGGGGAGAGGGTCAGCCCCAGCATTTT.